Listed here are 22 T cell receptor beta chains from one sample, sequenced in a study of cytomegalovirus exposure and HLA in healthy donors. The PCR used 60 Vbeta and 13 Jbeta primers. The protocol was immunoSEQ multiplex PCR, while the TCRdb copy is restricted to in-frame clones and leaves out a portion. The table has about 160,000 clones, about 65% seen once. Sequencing was performed on PBMCs. These receptors were obtained from a man aged 35 to 55 in good health and CMV-seropositive.

This clone was recorded a few times. The rearrangement links TRBV30 to TRBJ2-5; TRBD1 matches 10 bases. The junction had 5 bases not matched to a gene; V was cut back by 2 bases and J by 2 bases. The CDR3 has 15 amino acids. Looked up from germline, CDR1 is GTSNPN and CDR2 is SVGIG (reference sequence). The CDR3 DNA reads as TGTGCCTGGAGTCCGACAGGGGGCTTACAAGAGACCCAGTACTTC. Translation: CAWSPTGGLQETQYF.

The gene calls are TRBV7-8 and TRBJ2-5; TRBD1 matches at 10 bases. The end of the DNA fits TRBJ2-7 better, so the J call may be wrong. The CDR3 totals 15 residues. Germline values: CDR1 SGHVS, CDR2 FQNEAQ. CDR3 DNA: TGTGCCAGCAGCTTGAGGACAGGGGGGAACTCCGAGCAGTACTTC. Protein product: CASSLRTGGNSEQYF.

The rearrangement joins TRBV6-5 to TRBJ2-7; 9 nucleotides line up with TRBD1. CDR3 length: 16 amino acids. V was pared by 2 bases and J by 1 base, with 6 bases of the junction left unmatched. Germline CDR1 and CDR2: MNHEY and SVGAGI. The CDR3 loop reads CASSYRTGDPSYEQYF. The DNA of the CDR3 is TGTGCCAGCAGTTACCGGACAGGGGACCCATCCTACGAGCAGTACTTC.

V and J are TRBV6-1 and TRBJ2-7, with D tentatively TRBD1 (6 bases). Trimming removed 3 bases from V and 3 bases from J, with 12 bases in between. This CDR3 spans 14 amino acids. Germline V CDR1 and CDR2: MNHNS, SASEGT. The CDR3: CASSDRRTVYEQYF. The CDR3 region has the DNA TGTGCCAGCAGTGATCGTCGGACAGTCTACGAGCAGTACTTC.

The chain couples TRBV28 to TRBJ1-5; TRBD1 matches 8 bases. The junction had 5 bases not matched to a gene; V was cut back by 1 base and J by 0 bases. The CDR3 loop spans 17 amino acids. Germline values: CDR1 MDHEN, CDR2 SYDVKM. As DNA, the CDR3 is TGTGCCAGCAGTTTATTGGTGGGGACAGGTAGCAATCAGCCCCAGCATTTT. Translating gives CASSLLVGTGSNQPQHF. The full variable domain, its missing parts supplied by reference TRBV28 and TRBJ1-5, is DVKVTQSSRYLVKRTGEKVFLECVQDMDHENMFWYRQDPGLGLRLIYFSYDVKMKEKGDIPEGYSVSREKKERFSLILESASTNQTSMYLCASSLLVGTGSNQPQHFGDGTRLSIL.

The V gene is TRBV27, the J gene TRBJ1-2, with D hard to call. The CDR3 is made up of 15 amino acids. With 3 bases removed from V and 6 bases from J, the gap between germline ends came to 17 bases. The germline CDR1 and CDR2 sequences are MNHEY and SMNVEV (reference sequence). CDR3: CASSFDRAGWDGYTF. The CDR3 coding sequence is TGTGCCAGCAGTTTCGACCGGGCGGGGTGGGATGGCTACACCTTC.

This clone was detected a few times. This chain links TRBV6-5 with TRBJ2-7; 7 bases fit TRBD1. CDR3 length: 14 amino acids. Germline assignment: CDR1 MNHEY and CDR2 SVGAGI. V lost 5 bases, J lost 0 bases, and 4 bases stayed unmatched. The CDR3 loop is CASSEGDSSYEQYF. The DNA of the CDR3 is TGTGCCAGCAGTGAAGGGGACAGCTCCTACGAGCAGTACTTC.

V usage is TRBV4-3 and J usage is TRBJ1-1, with 8 bases matching TRBD1. The V and J ends lost 4 bases and 3 bases, in that order; junction bases with no gene match: 7. Looked up from germline, CDR1 is LGHNA and CDR2 is YSLEER. This CDR3 has 15 residues. CDR3 amino acids: CASSLRTGRDTEAFF. Written as DNA, the CDR3 is TGCGCCAGCAGCCTCCGGACAGGGAGGGACACTGAAGCTTTCTTT.

This clone was seen more than once but under ten times. This sample also contains other DNA sequences that code for the same CDR3. This chain joins TRBV19 and TRBJ1-1; D is uncertain. The CDR3 covers 13 residues. CDR1 is LNHDA and CDR2 is SQIVND in the germline V gene (reference sequence). The V end was cut by 3 bases, the J end by 1 base, with 6 bases between. CDR3 coding DNA: TGTGCCAGTAGTATTTCCAGGAACACTGAAGCTTTCTTT. As protein: CASSISRNTEAFF.

This clone was counted between two and nine times. CDR3 residues: CASSQEDWGQNIQYF. The CDR3 DNA reads as TGTGCCAGCAGCCAAGAGGACTGGGGTCAAAACATTCAGTACTTC. The rearrangement links TRBV4-2 to TRBJ2-4, with a weak D call TRBD2 (5 bases). Germline values: CDR1 LGHNA, CDR2 YNFKEQ. The CDR3 extends over 15 amino acids. Trimming shortened V by 0 bases and J by 5 bases, and 11 bases separated the two germline ends.

The chain couples TRBV5-4 to TRBJ2-3; D gene ambiguous. Trimming shortened V by 0 bases and J by 8 bases, and 7 bases separated the two germline ends. The CDR3 sequence is 12 residues long. Germline assignment: CDR1 SGHNT and CDR2 YYREEE (reference sequence). CDR3 in DNA: TGTGCCAGCAGCTTGGTGAGAGGTACGCAGTATTTT. Its translation: CASSLVRGTQYF.

The J gene is TRBJ1-6, the V gene TRBV30, with a weak D call TRBD1 (6 bases). V was pared by 0 bases and J by 5 bases, with 14 bases between. CDR3 length: 16 residues. From germline, CDR1 is GTSNPN and CDR2 SVGIG (reference sequence). The CDR3 sequence is CAWSVQGTEDNSPLHF. CDR3 nucleotide sequence: TGTGCCTGGAGTGTACAGGGAACAGAAGATAATTCACCCCTCCACTTT.

The V call is TRBV5-1, the J call TRBJ1-4, with 7 bases that match TRBD1. Germline loops: CDR1 SGHRS, CDR2 YFSETQ. The CDR3 runs to 20 residues. V lost 0 bases and J lost 3; bases outside the gene matches: 17. This CDR3 is CASSLVAGGIAGSANEKLFF. The CDR3, as DNA: TGCGCCAGCAGCTTGGTTGCAGGGGGAATTGCTGGGTCAGCTAATGAAAAACTGTTTTTT.

J is TRBJ2-7 and V is TRBV7-2, with no clear D. The germline V gene has CDR1 SGHTA and CDR2 FQGNSA. The CDR3 runs to 14 residues. V was cut by 1 base and J by 5 bases, with 12 bases left in between. CDR3 coding DNA: TGTGCCAGCAGCTTAGGGGCCGCACCTCACGAGCAGTACTTC. Its protein is CASSLGAAPHEQYF. Full variable domain (rest looked up from reference TRBV7-2 and TRBJ2-7): GAGVSQSPSNKVTEKGKDVELRCDPISGHTALYWYRQSLGQGLEFLIYFQGNSAPDKSGLPSDRFSAERTGGSVSTLTIQRTQQEDSAVYLCASSLGAAPHEQYFGPGTRLTVT.

The chain carries TRBV18 and TRBJ2-1, with TRBD1 identical over 10 bases. After removal of 3 bases from V and 9 bases from J, the junction contained 5 bases not matched to a gene. Germline CDR1 KGHSH, CDR2 LQKENI. The CDR3 consists of 14 residues. CDR3: CASSPGTGVGEQFF. Written as DNA, the CDR3 is TGTGCCAGCTCACCGGGGACAGGGGTCGGTGAGCAGTTCTTC.

V is TRBV7-9 and J is TRBJ1-1; the D gene is possibly TRBD1 (5 bases). CDR3 length: 14 residues. Trimming took off 5 bases at V and 4 bases at J, with 14 bases between the two ends. CDR1 and CDR2 (germline): SEHNR, FQNEAQ (reference sequence). Here the CDR3 reads CASSPGRGSTEAFF. DNA for the CDR3: TGTGCCAGCAGCCCCGGGCGGGGGAGCACTGAAGCTTTCTTT.

The rearrangement links TRBV4-3 to TRBJ2-5, with D uncertain. This CDR3 spans 13 amino acids. The germline V and J ends were trimmed by 4 bases and 5 bases, with 11 bases remaining between them. The germline V gene has CDR1 LGHNA and CDR2 YSLEER. CDR3 sequence (DNA): TGCGCCAGCAGCCCCTCTCAGAAGGAGACCCAGTACTTC. Translating it yields CASSPSQKETQYF.

The CDR3 region is CASSLEGGGKAFF. CDR3 DNA sequence: TGTGCCAGCAGCTTAGAGGGTGGGGGCAAAGCTTTCTTT. The chain recombines TRBV7-2 with TRBJ1-1, with a tentative D call TRBD1 (6 bases). Trimming removed 1 base at V and 9 bases at J, with 12 bases between. The CDR3 runs to 13 residues. Germline loops: CDR1 SGHTA, CDR2 FQGNSA.

This clone showed up just a few times. The chain uses TRBV4-3 and TRBJ1-4, with D perhaps matching TRBD1 (5 bases). The CDR3 covers 15 residues. Germline CDR1 is LGHNA and CDR2 is YSLEER. Deletions cut 4 bases from V and 4 bases from J, with 13 bases between. DNA for the CDR3: TGCGCCAGCAGCCTTTCGACAGCAGTTAATGAAAAACTGTTTTTT. This sequence encodes CASSLSTAVNEKLFF.

The V gene is TRBV5-3, the J gene TRBJ2-3; tentative D call: TRBD2 (6 bases). TRBV5-3 is sorted into the ORF group, with uncertain function. CDR3 length equals 15 residues. Trimming left V 0 bases short and J 2 bases short, with 10 bases between. Here the CDR3 DNA reads TGTGCCAGAAGCTTGGCCCGGAGGGTCACAGATACGCAGTATTTT. It specifies CARSLARRVTDTQYF.

The CDR3 spells CASSDRGRTEAFF. The CDR3 bases are TGCGCCAGCAGTGACAGGGGGCGGACTGAAGCTTTCTTT. The chain employs TRBV10-1 and TRBJ1-1; 8 positions match TRBD1. Germline-derived CDR1 and CDR2 are WNHNN and SYGVQD (reference sequence). This CDR3 is built from 13 residues. J was trimmed by 5 bases and V by 3 bases; bases with no gene match: 2.

This clone has just a few counts. This chain uses TRBV4-2 with TRBJ1-3; tentatively, D is TRBD1 (5 bases). The CDR3 sequence is 16 residues long. Trimming pared 0 bases from V and 1 base from J, leaving 10 bases between. Germline CDR1 LGHNA, CDR2 YNFKEQ. The CDR3 bases are TGTGCCAGCAGCCAAGATCGGCAGGGATCTGGAAACACCATATATTTT. Protein sequence: CASSQDRQGSGNTIYF.